Listed below are T cell receptor beta chains from one sample, sequenced in a study of shared clonotypes between healthy human individuals. TCRdb keeps only in-frame clones here, not all; method: immunoSEQ multiplex PCR. The table includes some 490,000 clones, roughly 80% detected once. The sequencing input was PBMCs. The receptors were gathered from a woman in her forties in good health. Some clones in this sample may be carry-over from other donors' samples. The CDR3 runs from the conserved cysteine through the conserved F or W. A D gene is named only where the DNA matches it firmly. Clone size is given for some rows only: seen once, a few or many times, or a class if the clone is expanded.

d_gene	abundance	v_gene	j_gene	CDR3aa	CDR3nt
.	.	TRBV6-5	TRBJ2-7	CASSYTAYSYEQYF	TGTGCCAGCAGCTATACAGCCTACTCCTACGAGCAGTACTTC
.	.	TRBV10-3	TRBJ2-7	CAISESGLASYEQYF	TGTGCCATCAGTGAATCGGGACTGGCCTCCTACGAGCAGTACTTC
TRBD2	.	TRBV7-2	TRBJ2-7	CASSLAGGPTRYEQYF	TGTGCCAGCAGCTTAGCGGGAGGGCCCACTAGATACGAGCAGTACTTC
.	many	TRBV7-7	TRBJ2-1	CASSLESSSNQFF	TGTGCCAGCAGCTTAGAGTCGTCCTCGAACCAGTTCTTC
.	.	TRBV10-3	TRBJ1-2	CAISEIGENYGYTF	TGTGCCATCAGTGAGATTGGGGAGAACTATGGCTACACCTTC
TRBD1	.	TRBV9	TRBJ2-1	CASSGTGTGWDNEQFF	TGTGCCAGCAGCGGCACCGGGACAGGGTGGGACAATGAGCAGTTCTTC
.	.	TRBV27	TRBJ2-5	CASGNRESETQYF	TGTGCCAGCGGGAACAGGGAGTCGGAGACCCAGTACTTC
TRBD2	.	TRBV7-9	TRBJ2-2	CASSSPTSGRFNTGELFF	TGTGCCAGCAGCTCGCCGACTAGCGGGAGGTTTAACACCGGGGAGCTGTTTTTT
.	.	TRBV15	TRBJ2-7	CATSPRGYEQYF	TGTGCCACCAGCCCCCGCGGTTACGAGCAGTACTTC
.	.	TRBV9	TRBJ2-2	CASSVGGKSTGELFF	TGTGCCAGCAGCGTAGGCGGAAAGTCCACCGGGGAGCTGTTTTTT
.	.	TRBV5-6	TRBJ2-3	CASRRQGTDTQYF	TGTGCCAGCAGGCGACAGGGCACAGATACGCAGTATTTT
TRBD1	.	TRBV5-6	TRBJ2-1	CASSLGRDRVYNNEQFF	TGTGCCAGCAGCTTGGGGCGGGACAGGGTCTACAACAATGAGCAGTTCTTC
.	.	TRBV27	TRBJ2-7	CASSPGGGTYEQYF	TGTGCCAGCAGCCCCGGGGGCGGTACCTACGAGCAGTACTTC
.	.	TRBV2	TRBJ1-2	CASRTDSNYGYTF	TGTGCCAGCAGGACTGACAGTAACTATGGCTACACCTTC
TRBD2	many	TRBV6-1	TRBJ2-7	CASRSGKTSYEQYF	TGTGCCAGCAGAAGCGGGAAGACCTCCTACGAGCAGTACTTC
.	.	TRBV6-1	TRBJ1-2	CASSLRGQGNYGYTF	TGTGCCAGCAGTCTTCGGGGGCAGGGTAACTATGGCTACACCTTC
TRBD1	.	TRBV29-1	TRBJ2-7	CSVSLTGGSILRGEQYF	TGCAGCGTATCGTTGACAGGGGGAAGTATCCTTAGGGGCGAGCAGTACTTC
TRBD2	.	TRBV10-3	TRBJ2-2	CAISERLAGANTGELFF	TGTGCCATCAGTGAGAGACTAGCGGGCGCGAACACCGGGGAGCTGTTTTTT